Listed here are 14 T cell receptor beta chains from one sample, sequenced in a study of control samples from healthy donors and cancer patients. TCRdb's table, derived via immunoSEQ multiplex PCR, lists solely in-frame clones and lacks some. This table holds approximately 160,000 clones, about 94% found once. The sample comprised blood. The receptor set was obtained from a woman in her fifties or sixties in good health.

This clone is a singleton in its sample. V and J are TRBV2 and TRBJ2-3, with 9 nucleotides matching TRBD2. The CDR3 spans 19 residues. Germline CDR1 reads SNHLY; CDR2 reads FYNNEI. V lost 1 base and J lost 0; bases outside the gene matches: 11. The chain's CDR3 is CASSEVVAGEFSSTDTQYF. The CDR3 DNA is TGTGCCAGCAGTGAAGTGGTAGCGGGGGAGTTTTCTAGCACAGATACGCAGTATTTT.

This chain joins TRBV9 and TRBJ1-6; TRBD1 agrees at 8 bases. This CDR3 has 17 residues. The germline gives CDR1 SGDLS, CDR2 YYNGEE. Trimming removed 4 bases from V and 0 bases from J; junction bases left unmatched: 6. CDR3 sequence: CASSPRTGSSYNSPLHF. The CDR3 DNA follows: TGTGCCAGCAGCCCCCGGACAGGGAGCTCCTATAATTCACCCCTCCACTTT. Full variable domain (remainder filled in from reference TRBV9 and TRBJ1-6): DSGVTQTPKHLITATGQRVTLRCSPRSGDLSVYWYQQSLDQGLQFLIQYYNGEERAKGNILERFSAQQFPDLHSELNLSSLELGDSALYFCASSPRTGSSYNSPLHFGNGTRLTVT.

The CDR3 protein is CASSEPRQGLRSKLFF. The CDR3 DNA follows: TGTGCCAGCAGTGAACCCCGACAGGGTCTACGGTCCAAACTGTTTTTT. The chain recombines TRBV25-1 with TRBJ1-4, with 7 bases that match TRBD1. The CDR3 loop spans 16 amino acids. Per the germline V gene, CDR1 is MGHDK and CDR2 is SYGVNS. V lost 2 bases to trimming and J lost 11 bases; unmatched junction nucleotides: 14.

The chain couples TRBV5-1 to TRBJ2-1, with TRBD2 matching 8 bases. This CDR3 contains 15 residues. Germline-derived CDR1 and CDR2 are SGHRS and YFSETQ. The trim removed 2 bases at V and 6 bases at J, leaving 7 bases unmatched. The CDR3 spells CASSFSGVIGNEQFF. In DNA, the CDR3 is TGCGCCAGCAGCTTTAGCGGGGTTATTGGCAATGAGCAGTTCTTC.

This sequence joins TRBV19 and TRBJ1-5; the match to TRBD1 covers 7 bases. Germline CDR1 reads LNHDA; CDR2 reads SQIVND (reference sequence). The CDR3 is made up of 14 amino acids. After removal of 3 bases from V and 5 bases from J, the junction contained 4 bases not matched to a gene. CDR3 sequence: CASSIKGGHQPQHF. In DNA form, the CDR3 reads TGTGCCAGTAGTATCAAAGGGGGCCATCAGCCCCAGCATTTT.

This chain connects TRBV5-5 to TRBJ1-4; 7 bases map to TRBD1. Trimming cost V 4 bases and J 6 bases; bases outside gene matches: 9. The CDR3 runs 15 residues. Germline CDR1 SGHKS, CDR2 YYEKEE (reference sequence). CDR3 amino acids: CASSRGAQGDEKLFF. The DNA of the CDR3 is TGTGCCAGCAGCCGGGGGGCGCAGGGGGATGAAAAACTGTTTTTT. The entire variable domain, with the rest obtained from reference TRBV5-5 and TRBJ1-4, is as follows: DAGVTQSPTHLIKTRGQQVTLRCSPISGHKSVSWYQQVLGQGPQFIFQYYEKEERGRGNFPDRFSARQFPNYSSELNVNALLLGDSALYLCASSRGAQGDEKLFFGSGTQLSVL.

This clone has a single count. The chain links TRBV19 to TRBJ1-1, with D uncertain. Trimming took off 5 bases at V and 1 base at J, with 8 bases between the two ends. The CDR3 extends over 13 amino acids. Germline-derived CDR1 and CDR2 are LNHDA and SQIVND (reference sequence). This CDR3 reads CASSPSANTEAFF. The CDR3 nucleotides read TGTGCCAGTAGTCCGTCAGCGAACACTGAAGCTTTCTTT.

The gene calls are TRBV15 and TRBJ1-1; D perhaps matches TRBD1 (5 bases). Per the germline V gene, CDR1 is LNHNV and CDR2 is YYDKDF (reference sequence). This CDR3 contains 12 residues. The germline V and J ends were trimmed by 0 bases and 11 bases, with 10 bases remaining between them. The CDR3: CATSRDQGSAFF. CDR3 DNA sequence: TGTGCCACCAGCAGAGACCAGGGTAGCGCTTTCTTT. The full variable domain, in which reference TRBV15 and TRBJ1-1 provide the parts outside the CDR3, is DAMVIQNPRYQVTQFGKPVTLSCSQTLNHNVMYWYQQKSSQAPKLLFHYYDKDFNNEADTPDNFQSRRPNTSFCFLDIRSPGLGDTAMYLCATSRDQGSAFFGQGTRLTVV.

This clone is a singleton in its sample. This chain joins TRBV15 and TRBJ1-3, with D perhaps TRBD1 (5 bases). CDR3 length: 16 residues. From germline, CDR1 is LNHNV and CDR2 YYDKDF (reference sequence). Deletions cut 1 base from V and 0 bases from J, with 10 bases between. CDR3 bases: TGTGCCACCAGCAGAGCTACAGGAGACTCTGGAAACACCATATATTTT. Translating it yields CATSRATGDSGNTIYF.

The chain links TRBV25-1 to TRBJ1-2, with 7 nucleotides matching TRBD1. V shed 5 bases and J 4 bases; nucleotides not matched to a gene: 10. CDR3 length: 15 residues. From germline, CDR1 is MGHDK and CDR2 SYGVNS. The CDR3 DNA is TGTGCCAGCAGTAAAGGGACAGCTCTTAGCTATGGCTACACCTTC. Translated: CASSKGTALSYGYTF.

V usage is TRBV28 and J usage is TRBJ2-4; maybe TRBD1 (6 bases). CDR3 length equals 15 residues. The germline CDR1 and CDR2 sequences are MDHEN and SYDVKM. Trimming cost V 7 bases and J 4 bases, with 17 bases left between them. The CDR3 loop reads CASNPDSLGKNIQYF. In DNA, the CDR3 is TGTGCCAGCAACCCGGACAGCTTGGGAAAAAACATTCAGTACTTC.

The chain recombines TRBV5-6 with TRBJ2-5, with 8 bases identical to TRBD1. Per germline, CDR1 SGHDT and CDR2 YYEEEE. J lost 7 bases, V lost 5 bases, and 7 bases had no gene match. The CDR3 is made up of 13 amino acids. CDR3: CASSQGALGTQYF. The CDR3 DNA is TGTGCCAGCAGTCAGGGGGCGTTGGGGACCCAGTACTTC.

This clone was detected once. The gene calls are TRBV29-1 and TRBJ1-3, with D uncertain. V was trimmed by 2 bases and J by 5 bases, leaving 4 bases between them. This CDR3 spans 11 amino acids. Looked up from germline, CDR1 is SQVTM and CDR2 is ANQGSEA. DNA for the CDR3: TGCAGCGTTGAACAGCGAAACACCATATATTTT. Protein product: CSVEQRNTIYF.

V is TRBV7-2 and J is TRBJ1-5; D possibly corresponds to TRBD1 (6 bases). The CDR3 consists of 13 residues. Trimming left V 6 bases short and J 6 bases short, with 12 bases between. CDR1 and CDR2 (germline): SGHTA, FQGNSA. The CDR3 here is CASSPTGIQPQHF. CDR3 bases: TGTGCCAGCAGTCCCACAGGGATTCAGCCCCAGCATTTT.